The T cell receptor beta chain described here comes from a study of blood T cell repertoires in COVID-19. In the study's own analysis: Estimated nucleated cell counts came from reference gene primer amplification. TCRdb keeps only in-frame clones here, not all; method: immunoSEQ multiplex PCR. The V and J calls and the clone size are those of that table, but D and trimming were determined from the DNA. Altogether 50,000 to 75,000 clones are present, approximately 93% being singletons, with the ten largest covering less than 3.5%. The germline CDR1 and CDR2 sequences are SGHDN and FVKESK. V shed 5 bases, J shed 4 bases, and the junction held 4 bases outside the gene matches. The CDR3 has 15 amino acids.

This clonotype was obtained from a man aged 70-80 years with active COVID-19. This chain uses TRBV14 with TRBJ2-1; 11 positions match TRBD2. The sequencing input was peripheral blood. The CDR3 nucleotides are TGTGCCAGCAGCTTAGCGGGGGGGAGATACAATGAGCAGTTCTTC. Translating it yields CASSLAGGRYNEQFF.